The text below deals with one T cell receptor beta chain. Its target is unknown. Germline and genes here are mouse. The CDR3 goes on 4 residues after the read ends, and that part is filled in from the germline J gene. The sample has other DNA sequences that encode this CDR3 too. The data were taken from a study of CD8+ T cells in alopecia areata. The CDR3 length is 15 residues. In germline, CDR1 is FNHDT, CDR2 SITEND (reference sequence). The junction had 7 bases not matched to a gene; V was cut back by 5 bases and J by 1 base. cDNA reverse transcribed from extracted RNA served as the sequencing template. Sequenced by immunoSEQ multiplex PCR; TCRdb stores in-frame clones only, minus some. Listed for the sample are roughly 260,000 clones, none seen a single time. Findings and limits, study-wide: Sequencing of scalp samples also captures resident alphabeta T cells of normal skin.

Markers used for sorting pooled cutaneous lymph node cells were CD4, CD8alpha, NKG2D, NKG2ACE and others. Sequenced material: CD4+ T cells sorted from a lymph node. The receptor was derived from a C3H/HeJ mouse with alopecia areata. The strain bears MHC haplotype H2-k. The rearrangement links TRBV19 to TRBJ2-3; 7 bases fit TRBD1. CDR3 sequence: CASSPRQGGAETLYF. The sequenced CDR3 bases are TGTGCCAGCAGCCCCAGACAGGGAGGTGCAGAA.